Shown below are 15 T cell receptor beta chains from a single sample sequenced in a study of response to subunit inactivated influenza vaccine. One entry per CDR3 protein results from TCRdb running MiXCR on the RT-PCR reads. The repertoire holds about 500,000 distinct CDR3 sequences, with approximately 7.8% as singletons. Sequences were derived from PBMCs from blood, sampled roughly 24 months after vaccination. The receptors stem from a man in his fifties or sixties who received an inactivated influenza vaccine.

This sequence joins TRBV29-1 and TRBJ2-7, with a tentative D call TRBD1 (6 bases). The V and J ends lost 4 bases and 4 bases respectively, with 11 bases between them. The germline V gene encodes CDR1 SQVTM and CDR2 ANQGSEA. The CDR3 contains 12 residues. The CDR3 sequence is CSVASRGYEQYF. The CDR3 DNA is TGCAGCGTTGCCTCAAGGGGGTACGAGCAGTACTTC.

This clonotype appeared a few times. CDR3 loop: CSARRGNAGANVLTF. In DNA, the CDR3 is TGCAGTGCTAGAAGAGGGAACGCTGGGGCCAACGTCCTGACTTTC. The chain uses TRBV20-1 and TRBJ2-6; a weak D match, TRBD2 (5 bases). The V end lost 2 bases, the J end lost 2 bases, and 10 bases lay between the germline ends. Germline assignment: CDR1 DFQATT and CDR2 SNEGSKA (reference sequence). This CDR3 is built from 15 residues.

This clonotype was seen a few times. CDR3 amino acids: CSARWRGQGEQYF. The CDR3 DNA reads as TGCAGTGCTAGATGGAGGGGGCAAGGCGAGCAGTACTTC. The chain employs TRBV20-1 and TRBJ2-7; a weak D match, TRBD1 (7 bases). Deletions cut 2 bases from V and 6 bases from J, with 14 bases between. Per the germline V gene, CDR1 is DFQATT and CDR2 is SNEGSKA (reference sequence). The CDR3 is made up of 13 amino acids.

This clonotype was counted between two and nine times. The chain uses TRBV23-1 and TRBJ2-7; D not resolved. TRBV23-1 is an ORF, with its function uncertain. The V end was cut by 3 bases, the J end by 1 base, with 13 bases between. This CDR3 has 15 amino acids. The CDR3 here is CASSHATWVSYEQYF. CDR3 sequence (DNA): TGCGCCAGCAGTCATGCTACCTGGGTTTCCTACGAGCAGTACTTC.

The genes are TRBV11-2 and TRBJ1-5; D is undetermined. V gave up 1 base and J gave up 11 bases, with 12 bases separating them. Germline V CDR1 and CDR2: SGHAT, FQNNGV. The CDR3 loop spans 13 amino acids. The CDR3 loop is CASSLGPQLAQHF. The CDR3 DNA reads TGTGCCAGCAGCTTAGGCCCCCAGCTGGCCCAGCATTTT.

This clonotype turned up a few times. The rearrangement joins TRBV7-6 to TRBJ2-5; D may match TRBD1 or TRBD2 (5 bases each). V was clipped by 0 bases and J by 1 base, with 9 bases between them. This CDR3 is 15 amino acids long. CDR1 is SGHVS and CDR2 is FNYEAQ in the germline V gene. CDR3 nucleotides: TGTGCCAGCAGCTTAGCTCGGGGCAGCCAAGAGACCCAGTACTTC. It codes for CASSLARGSQETQYF.

This clonotype has ten or more counts. This sequence joins TRBV2 and TRBJ1-3; D is ambiguous. Germline CDR1 reads SNHLY; CDR2 reads FYNNEI. With 8 bases removed from V and 4 bases from J, the gap between germline ends came to 9 bases. CDR3 length equals 12 residues. The CDR3 loop is CASVYTGNTIYF. The DNA of the CDR3 is TGTGCCAGCGTCTACACGGGAAACACCATATATTTT.

V usage is TRBV4-2 and J usage is TRBJ2-3, with 9 positions matching TRBD1. The CDR3 is made up of 16 amino acids. V lost 6 bases to trimming and J lost 2 bases; unmatched junction nucleotides: 9. Germline V lookup: CDR1 LGHNA, CDR2 YNFKEQ. The DNA for the CDR3 is TGTGCCAGCAGTTTGGCGGGACAGGGCGACACAGATACGCAGTATTTT. It codes for CASSLAGQGDTDTQYF.

The chain employs TRBV20-1 and TRBJ2-6, with D perhaps TRBD1 (5 bases). CDR3 length: 13 residues. Looked up from germline, CDR1 is DFQATT and CDR2 is SNEGSKA (reference sequence). V lost 6 bases, J lost 2 bases, and 8 bases lay in between. The DNA for the CDR3 is TGCAGTGCCAGGGAAACTGGGGCCAACGTCCTGACTTTC. Translated: CSARETGANVLTF.

There are many counts of this clonotype. The chain joins TRBV5-1 to TRBJ1-4; 9 bases are shared with TRBD1. CDR1 is SGHRS, CDR2 YFSETQ, per germline. V trimming: 6 bases; J trimming: 8 bases; junction bases outside the gene matches: 11. This CDR3 has 15 residues. CDR3 DNA: TGCGCCAGCACCTCTTCTGGGACAGGGTTCGAAAAACTGTTTTTT. This encodes CASTSSGTGFEKLFF. The variable domain in full, with the rest retrieved from reference TRBV5-1 and TRBJ1-4, is KAGVTQTPRYLIKTRGQQVTLSCSPISGHRSVSWYQQTPGQGLQFLFEYFSETQRNKGNFPGRFSGRQFSNSRSEMNVSTLELGDSALYLCASTSSGTGFEKLFFGSGTQLSVL.

The chain links TRBV4-3 to TRBJ2-1; weak D call: TRBD1 (6 bases). Per germline, CDR1 LGHNA and CDR2 YSLEER. The CDR3 runs 15 residues. V lost 3 bases, J lost 4 bases, and 13 bases lay in between. The CDR3 DNA is TGCGCCAGCAGCCATTATGCAGGGGATTACAATGAGCAGTTCTTC. This translates into CASSHYAGDYNEQFF.

This clonotype was counted between two and nine times. The V call is TRBV4-1, the J call TRBJ2-1, with TRBD2 matching over 12 bases. Unmatched junction bases numbered 10, after V lost 5 bases and J lost 2 bases. The CDR3 contains 18 residues. Germline CDR1 is MGHRA and CDR2 is YSYEKL. CDR3 amino acids: CASSAGLAGENAYNEQFF. In nucleotides, the CDR3 is TGCGCCAGCAGCGCGGGACTAGCGGGCGAGAACGCCTACAATGAGCAGTTCTTC.

This rearrangement joins TRBV28 to TRBJ2-3; weak D call: TRBD1 (6 bases). Trimming took 3 bases from V and 2 from J, leaving 24 bases between them. This CDR3 region has 19 residues. The germline gives CDR1 MDHEN, CDR2 SYDVKM. The CDR3 loop is CASSFPALGGGRDTDTQYF. In nucleotides, the CDR3 is TGTGCCAGCAGTTTCCCAGCCCTTGGTGGGGGCCGTGACACAGATACGCAGTATTTT.

The chain recombines TRBV20-1 with TRBJ2-3; unclear D gene. The CDR3 covers 13 residues. Germline assignment: CDR1 DFQATT and CDR2 SNEGSKA (reference sequence). The ends were cut back, 0 bases at V and 6 bases at J, with 10 bases in the middle. CDR3 residues: CSARDNYLDTQYF. The CDR3 DNA sequence: TGCAGTGCTAGAGACAACTATCTGGATACGCAGTATTTT.

This clonotype was counted ten times or more. The chain combines TRBV12-3 or TRBV12-4 with TRBJ2-3; 8 bases fit TRBD2. The CDR3 extends over 17 amino acids. The V segment lost 4 bases and the J segment 4 bases; nucleotides outside the gene matches: 13. CDR3 sequence reads: CASSSLVSSGFPDTQYF. CDR3 DNA sequence: TGTGCCAGCAGTTCGCTGGTCTCTAGCGGGTTCCCAGATACGCAGTATTTT.